The 22 T cell receptor beta chains listed next were all sequenced from one sample in a study of Graves' ophthalmopathy and Graves' hyperthyroidism. The authors amplified TCR beta CDR3 regions, and they did so from RNA transcripts for repertoire sequencing. RT-PCR in the first round used HTBI primers; a second-round multiplex PCR followed. TCRdb ran MiXCR on the multiplex PCR reads and lists one entry per CDR3 protein. This table has about 620,000 distinct CDR3 sequences, over 20% appearing once. The specimen sequenced was peripheral blood. The receptors here all came from a woman aged 18-29 years with stable Graves' hyperthyroidism. Some clones in this sample may be carry-over from other donors' samples.

In this sample, this clonotype turned up a few times. V and J are TRBV28 and TRBJ1-6; 9 bases agree with TRBD1. The germline V gene has CDR1 MDHEN and CDR2 SYDVKM. The CDR3 sequence is 15 residues long. V was clipped by 6 bases and J by 10 bases; unmatched bases: 10. The CDR3: CASRDRDRVRSPLHF. CDR3 sequence (DNA): TGTGCCAGCAGGGACCGGGACAGGGTGAGATCACCCCTCCACTTT.

This clonotype was seen more than once but under ten times. The gene calls are TRBV6-2 or TRBV6-3 and TRBJ1-2; D ambiguous. Trimming took off 4 bases at V and 2 bases at J, with 8 bases between the two ends. The CDR3 has 13 amino acids. Germline CDR1 is MNHEY and CDR2 is SVGEGT. The DNA for the CDR3 is TGTGCCAGCAGTTGGTCGCAGAACTATGGCTACACCTTC. Its protein product is CASSWSQNYGYTF.

This clonotype was found many times. The rearrangement uses TRBV4-1 and TRBJ2-5; TRBD2 matches 11 bases. Losses at the gene ends were 5 bases for V and 4 bases for J; bases not matched to a gene: 9. CDR1 is MGHRA, CDR2 YSYEKL, per germline. This CDR3 is 16 amino acids long. The CDR3 reads CASSIYSGGALETQYF. DNA for the CDR3: TGCGCCAGCAGCATCTATAGCGGGGGGGCCCTAGAGACCCAGTACTTC.

Turning to this clonotype: A read error may explain this, as a much larger clone is one base away. The rearrangement uses TRBV5-1 and TRBJ2-7; a possible D gene is TRBD1 (5 bases). Deletions cut 6 bases from V and 0 bases from J, with 13 bases between. The germline CDR1 and CDR2 sequences are SGHRS and YFSETQ. The CDR3 totals 14 residues. This CDR3 reads CASNQGRISYEQYF. In DNA, the CDR3 is TGCGCCAGCAACCAGGGAAGGATCTCCTACGAGCAGTACTTC.

In DNA, the CDR3 is TGTGCCAGCAGTTACTCGGCCCCAGGAGGCTCCTATAATTCACCCCTCCACTTT. Protein: CASSYSAPGGSYNSPLHF. The chain links TRBV6-5 to TRBJ1-6, with D unclear. The V gene lost 0 bases and the J gene lost 0 bases, with 12 bases spanning the gap. The V gene's germline CDR1 is MNHEY and CDR2 SVGAGI. This CDR3 has 18 residues.

The chain recombines TRBV6-1 with TRBJ1-5; D remains ambiguous. CDR1 is MNHNS and CDR2 is SASEGT in the germline V gene. CDR3 length equals 13 residues. Trimming removed 6 bases at V and 6 bases at J, with 12 bases between. The chain's CDR3 is CASRVQVSQPQHF. The CDR3 DNA sequence: TGTGCCAGCAGGGTACAAGTTTCTCAGCCCCAGCATTTT.

This clonotype was observed at least ten times. The chain is built from TRBV29-1 and TRBJ1-1; D is perhaps TRBD1 (5 bases). Germline-derived CDR1 and CDR2 are SQVTM and ANQGSEA. The CDR3 totals 12 residues. The V and J ends lost 3 bases and 3 bases respectively, with 8 bases between them. In DNA form, the CDR3 reads TGCAGCGTTGATCCGGGGGACACTGAAGCTTTCTTT. Protein product: CSVDPGDTEAFF. Complete variable domain (other parts from reference TRBV29-1 and TRBJ1-1): SAVISQKPSRDICQRGTSLTIQCQVDSQVTMMFWYRQQPGQSLTLIATANQGSEATYESGFVIDKFPISRPNLTFSTLTVSNMSPEDSSIYLCSVDPGDTEAFFGQGTRLTVV.

Many counts were recorded for this clonotype. The CDR3 sequence is CASSSDGTNYGYTF. The CDR3 nucleotides are TGCGCCAGCAGTTCGGACGGTACTAACTATGGCTACACCTTC. This sequence joins TRBV5-1 and TRBJ1-2; D not resolved. Looked up from germline, CDR1 is SGHRS and CDR2 is YFSETQ. Deletions cut 5 bases from V and 0 bases from J, with 11 bases between. The CDR3 length is 14 residues. The full variable domain, with the rest looked up from reference TRBV5-1 and TRBJ1-2, is KAGVTQTPRYLIKTRGQQVTLSCSPISGHRSVSWYQQTPGQGLQFLFEYFSETQRNKGNFPGRFSGRQFSNSRSEMNVSTLELGDSALYLCASSSDGTNYGYTFGSGTRLTVV.

A note on this clonotype: This sequence may be a read error, since a much larger clone differs from it by one base. The CDR3 sequence is CASKGDYSYEQYV. For the CDR3, the DNA is TGCGCCAGCAAAGGGGACTACTCCTACGAGCAGTACGTC. V gene TRBV5-1 combines with J gene TRBJ2-7; 7 bases line up with TRBD2. With 6 bases clipped from V and 0 bases from J, the junction kept 3 bases outside the gene matches. Germline V gene data show CDR1 as SGHRS and CDR2 as YFSETQ. This CDR3 is built from 13 residues.

The chain employs TRBV11-1 and TRBJ1-3, with TRBD1 matching 7 bases. J was trimmed by 6 bases and V by 5 bases; bases with no gene match: 16. This CDR3 contains 17 residues. CDR1 is SGHAT and CDR2 is FQDESV in the germline V gene (reference sequence). CDR3 DNA: TGTGCCAGCAGCGTGGCCGGCCAGCGGACAGGAAAAAACACCATATATTTT. Its translation is CASSVAGQRTGKNTIYF.

In its sample, this clonotype was seen many times. The chain couples TRBV11-2 to TRBJ1-2; D remains unclear. The CDR3 loop spans 14 amino acids. Germline V gene lookup returns CDR1 SGHAT and CDR2 FQNNGV. Between the trimmed V and J ends, which lost 0 bases and 2 bases, there was a span of 7 bases. CDR3 coding DNA: TGTGCCAGCAGCTTAGAATCAGAGAACTATGGCTACACCTTC. This translates into CASSLESENYGYTF.

The genes are TRBV12-3 or TRBV12-4 and TRBJ2-7; 7 bases are shared with TRBD1. The V and J ends lost 3 bases and 6 bases, in that order; junction bases with no gene match: 5. The CDR3 sequence is 13 residues long. The CDR3 DNA reads TGTGCCAGCAGTTTCGGGACAGACCTCGAGCAGTACTTC. It yields the protein CASSFGTDLEQYF.

This clonotype was recorded many times. In DNA form, the CDR3 reads TGCGCCAGCAGCCGGTGGGTGTCAGGGACCCTATTAACTGAAGCTTTCTTT. Its protein is CASSRWVSGTLLTEAFF. V usage is TRBV5-1 and J usage is TRBJ1-1; D might be TRBD1 (5 bases). V was clipped by 4 bases and J by 5 bases, with 24 bases between them. CDR3 size: 17 residues. The V gene's germline CDR1 is SGHRS and CDR2 YFSETQ.

This clonotype showed up many times. The rearrangement joins TRBV6-5 to TRBJ1-1; 9 bases match TRBD1. The germline CDR1 and CDR2 sequences are MNHEY and SVGAGI. The CDR3 runs to 17 residues. V lost 0 bases, J lost 9 bases, and 14 bases stayed unmatched. CDR3: CASSYSIRTGELGKAFF. CDR3 nucleotide sequence: TGTGCCAGCAGTTACTCGATAAGGACAGGGGAACTTGGGAAAGCTTTCTTT.

This clonotype was found many times. This rearrangement joins TRBV12-5 to TRBJ1-5; D remains unclear. This CDR3 comprises 13 residues. Germline-derived CDR1 and CDR2 are LGHNT and FRNRAP. V lost 7 bases to trimming and J lost 3 bases, with 10 bases between them. The DNA for the CDR3 is TGTGCTAGTGCGGTAGGGTACAATCAGCCCCAGCATTTT. It encodes CASAVGYNQPQHF.

This clonotype has a count of ten or more. The V call is TRBV7-2, the J call TRBJ2-4, with 7 bases fitting TRBD2. Per germline, CDR1 SGHTA and CDR2 FQGNSA. The CDR3 runs to 15 residues. V trimming: 6 bases; J trimming: 0 bases; junction bases outside the gene matches: 5. The CDR3 is CASSRTSEAKNIQYF. The CDR3 DNA sequence: TGTGCCAGCAGTCGAACTAGCGAAGCCAAAAACATTCAGTACTTC.

This clonotype was counted ten times or more. The V and J genes are TRBV6-2 or TRBV6-3 and TRBJ2-5, with D possibly matching TRBD2 (5 bases). With 2 bases removed from V and 4 bases from J, the gap between germline ends came to 8 bases. Germline-derived CDR1 and CDR2 are MNHEY and SVGEGT. CDR3 length: 13 residues. CDR3 coding DNA: TGTGCCAGCAGTTACCTTCGGGGAGAGACCCAGTACTTC. Translating it yields CASSYLRGETQYF.

The gene calls are TRBV6-5 and TRBJ1-2, with D perhaps TRBD1 (5 bases). V lost 0 bases and J 3 bases, leaving 14 bases between the germline ends. The CDR3 loop spans 16 amino acids. CDR1 and CDR2 (germline): MNHEY, SVGAGI. Here the CDR3 reads CASSYSTTGRDYGYTF. Here the CDR3 DNA reads TGTGCCAGCAGTTACTCGACGACGGGCAGGGACTATGGCTACACCTTC.

The CDR3 loop reads CSAVQAGRDTQYF. Here the CDR3 DNA reads TGCAGTGCTGTCCAAGCGGGGAGAGATACGCAGTATTTT. This chain links TRBV20-1 with TRBJ2-3, with 7 bases fitting TRBD2. Trimming cost V 5 bases and J 5 bases; bases outside gene matches: 7. The CDR3 is 13 amino acids. In germline, CDR1 is DFQATT, CDR2 SNEGSKA (reference sequence).

The chain uses TRBV12-3 or TRBV12-4 and TRBJ2-7; possibly TRBD2 for D (6 bases). V was pared by 3 bases and J by 5 bases, with 11 bases between. The CDR3 extends over 13 amino acids. The CDR3 spells CASSFRGIDEQYF. CDR3 sequence (DNA): TGTGCCAGCAGTTTCCGGGGGATCGACGAGCAGTACTTC.

This clonotype was recorded at least ten times. The genes are TRBV28 and TRBJ1-2; D may be TRBD1 (6 bases). The CDR3 totals 13 residues. With 8 bases removed from V and 8 bases from J, the gap between germline ends came to 18 bases. Germline CDR1 is MDHEN and CDR2 is SYDVKM. The CDR3 region has the DNA TGTGCCAGCTCTTCTCCGGGGGCACGCGGCTACACCTTC. Its translation is CASSSPGARGYTF.

This clonotype was counted between two and nine times. The chain joins TRBV6-2 or TRBV6-3 to TRBJ2-7; TRBD2 might be the D (5 bases). V was cut by 5 bases and J by 2 bases, with 16 bases left in between. This CDR3 has 15 amino acids. Germline V gives CDR1 MNHEY, CDR2 SVGEGT. The CDR3 region has the DNA TGTGCCAGCAGTAAACGGACTGAAATAGCCTACGAGCAGTACTTC. Amino acids: CASSKRTEIAYEQYF.